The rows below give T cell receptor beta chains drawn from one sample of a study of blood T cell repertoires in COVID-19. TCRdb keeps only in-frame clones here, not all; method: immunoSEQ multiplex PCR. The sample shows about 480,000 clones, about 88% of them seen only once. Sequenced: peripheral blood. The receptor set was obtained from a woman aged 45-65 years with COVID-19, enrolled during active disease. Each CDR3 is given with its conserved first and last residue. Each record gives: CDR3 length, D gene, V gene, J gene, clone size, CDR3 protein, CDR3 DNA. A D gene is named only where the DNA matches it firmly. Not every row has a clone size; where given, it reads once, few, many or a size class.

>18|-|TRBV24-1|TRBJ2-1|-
CATSDPWHNGRGHDEQFF
TGTGCCACCAGTGATCCATGGCATAATGGGCGGGGGCACGATGAGCAGTTCTTC
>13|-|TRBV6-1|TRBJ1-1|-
CASSEAIGTEAFF
TGTGCCAGCAGTGAAGCCATCGGCACTGAAGCTTTCTTT
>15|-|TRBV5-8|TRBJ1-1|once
CASSLGLDRDTEAFF
TGTGCCAGCAGCTTGGGTTTGGACAGAGACACTGAAGCTTTCTTT
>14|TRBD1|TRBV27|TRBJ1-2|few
CASSPTGVNYGYTF
TGTGCCAGCAGCCCAACAGGGGTCAACTATGGCTACACCTTC
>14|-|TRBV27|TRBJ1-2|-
CASSFFPGNYGYTF
TGTGCCAGCAGTTTCTTCCCAGGGAACTATGGCTACACCTTC
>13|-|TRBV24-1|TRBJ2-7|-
CATVYGTKNEQYF
TGTGCCACCGTCTATGGGACAAAGAACGAGCAGTACTTC
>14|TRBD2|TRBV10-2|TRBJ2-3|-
CASSERGLADTQYF
TGCGCCAGCAGTGAGAGGGGACTAGCAGATACGCAGTATTTT
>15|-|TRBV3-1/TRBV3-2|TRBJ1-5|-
CASSPGFEGLQPQHF
TGTGCCAGCAGCCCCGGGTTTGAGGGATTGCAGCCCCAGCATTTT
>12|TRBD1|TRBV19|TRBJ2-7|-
CASRTGPSEQYF
TGTGCCAGTCGGACAGGCCCAAGCGAGCAGTACTTC
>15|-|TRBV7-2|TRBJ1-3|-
CASSLGGGFGNTIYF
TGTGCCAGCAGCTTAGGGGGGGGGTTCGGAAACACCATATATTTT
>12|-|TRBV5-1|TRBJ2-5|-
CASSFSEETQYF
TGCGCCAGCAGCTTTTCCGAAGAGACCCAGTACTTC
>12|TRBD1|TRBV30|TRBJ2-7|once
CAWSVLPGTGAF
TGTGCCTGGAGTGTACTCCCCGGGACAGGGGCCTTC
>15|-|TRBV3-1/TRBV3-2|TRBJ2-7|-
CASSRAGGKPYEQYF
TGTGCCAGCAGCAGGGCCGGGGGTAAGCCCTACGAGCAGTACTTC
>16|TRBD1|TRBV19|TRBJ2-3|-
CASTPGTGRGTDTQYF
TGTGCCAGTACCCCTGGGACAGGCCGGGGCACAGATACGCAGTATTTT
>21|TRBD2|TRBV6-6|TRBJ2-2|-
CASSLRPSGGPFMQGTGELFF
TGTGCCAGCAGTCTCCGGCCCAGCGGGGGGCCCTTTATGCAGGGTACCGGGGAGCTGTTTTTT
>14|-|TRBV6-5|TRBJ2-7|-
CASSSLGLPYEQYF
TGTGCCAGCAGTTCCTTGGGCCTTCCCTACGAGCAGTACTTC
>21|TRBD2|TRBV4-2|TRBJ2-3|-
CASSPYPNVLAGGSDGDTQYF
TGTGCCAGCAGCCCCTACCCCAATGTACTAGCGGGGGGGTCCGACGGAGATACGCAGTATTTT
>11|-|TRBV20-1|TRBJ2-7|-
CSGLDSYEQYF
TGCAGTGGGCTAGATTCCTACGAGCAGTACTTC
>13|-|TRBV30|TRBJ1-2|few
CAWSPALRGGYTF
TGTGCCTGGAGCCCGGCTTTACGGGGTGGCTACACCTTC
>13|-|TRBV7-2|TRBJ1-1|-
CASSPSSRQQAFF
TGTGCCAGCAGCCCCTCTTCGAGACAGCAGGCTTTCTTT
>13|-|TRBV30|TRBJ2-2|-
CAWSVTWTGELFF
TGTGCCTGGAGTGTGACTTGGACCGGGGAGCTGTTTTTT
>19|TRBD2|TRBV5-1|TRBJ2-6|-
CASSLNPLAGASGANVLTF
TGCGCCAGCAGCTTGAATCCACTAGCGGGGGCCTCTGGGGCCAACGTCCTGACTTTC
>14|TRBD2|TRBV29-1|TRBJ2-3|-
CSVLLAGGTDTQYF
TGCAGCGTTCTGCTAGCGGGGGGCACAGATACGCAGTATTTT
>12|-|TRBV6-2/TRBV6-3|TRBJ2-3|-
CASSTLGDTQYF
TGTGCCAGCAGTACCCTCGGAGATACGCAGTATTTT
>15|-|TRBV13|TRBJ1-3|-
CASSLNIDSGNTIYF
TGTGCCAGCAGCCTCAATATCGACAGTGGAAACACCATATATTTT
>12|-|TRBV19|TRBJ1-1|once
CASSIGTLEAFF
TGTGCCAGTAGTATCGGGACACTAGAAGCTTTCTTT
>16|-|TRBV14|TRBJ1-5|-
CASTQGRVMYDQPQHF
TGTGCCAGCACCCAAGGCCGGGTGATGTACGATCAGCCCCAGCATTTT
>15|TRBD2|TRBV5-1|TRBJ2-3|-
CASSLVAGGTDTQYF
TGCGCCAGCAGCTTGGTTGCGGGGGGCACAGATACGCAGTATTTT
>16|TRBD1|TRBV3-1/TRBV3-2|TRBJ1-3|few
CASSQSPGQGGNTIYF
TGTGCCAGCAGCCAGAGCCCGGGACAGGGTGGAAACACCATATATTTT
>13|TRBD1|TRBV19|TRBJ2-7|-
CASSRDSNYEQYF
TGTGCCAGTAGTAGGGACAGTAACTACGAGCAGTACTTC
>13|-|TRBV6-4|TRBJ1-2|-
CASKNPGDYGYTF
TGTGCCAGTAAGAACCCCGGGGACTATGGCTACACCTTC
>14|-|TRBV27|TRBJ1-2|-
CASSSGRENYGYTF
TGTGCCAGCAGTTCCGGACGGGAGAATTATGGCTACACCTTC
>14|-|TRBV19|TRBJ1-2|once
CASSTGHRNYGYTF
TGTGCCAGTAGCACGGGACACAGGAACTATGGCTACACCTTC
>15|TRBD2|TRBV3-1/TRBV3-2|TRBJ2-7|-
CASSQAASGYYEQYF
TGTGCCAGCAGCCAAGCGGCTAGCGGTTACTACGAGCAGTACTTC
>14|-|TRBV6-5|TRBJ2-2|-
CASSRGQNTGELFF
TGTGCCAGCAGTCGGGGACAGAACACCGGGGAGCTGTTTTTT
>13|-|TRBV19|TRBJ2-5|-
CASSILGAETQYF
TGTGCCAGTAGTATTCTGGGGGCTGAGACCCAGTACTTC
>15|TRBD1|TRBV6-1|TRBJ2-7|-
CASSEGGTGPYEQYF
TGTGCCAGCAGTGAAGGGGGGACAGGGCCCTACGAGCAGTACTTC
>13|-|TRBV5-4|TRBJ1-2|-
CASSLSGRGGYTF
TGTGCCAGCAGCTTGAGCGGGCGAGGGGGCTACACCTTC
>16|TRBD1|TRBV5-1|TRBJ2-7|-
CASSWTGGLSSYEQYF
TGCGCCAGCAGCTGGACAGGGGGCCTGAGCTCCTACGAGCAGTACTTC
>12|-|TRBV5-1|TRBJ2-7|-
CASSEDTYEQYF
TGCGCCAGCAGCGAGGACACTTACGAGCAGTACTTC
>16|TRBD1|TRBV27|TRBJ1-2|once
CASSFGAGGGSDGYTF
TGTGCCAGCAGTTTTGGGGCAGGGGGCGGAAGTGATGGCTACACCTTC
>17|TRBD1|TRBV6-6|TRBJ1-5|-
CASSPYLDRGLRQPQHF
TGTGCCAGCAGTCCGTACTTAGACAGGGGGCTTAGGCAGCCCCAGCATTTT
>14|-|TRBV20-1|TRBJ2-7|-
CSASFNRVSYEQYF
TGCAGTGCTAGTTTTAACAGGGTGAGCTACGAGCAGTACTTC